This T cell receptor (beta chain) was profiled in a study of blood T cell repertoires in COVID-19. For the study at large: Two negative PCRs, clearance, or symptom resolution characterized the recovered Cohort 3 donors. The United States, Italy and Spain supplied acute and convalescent COVID-19 samples.

Participants' own reports of clinical history determined their cohort assignment. Measured with immunoSEQ multiplex PCR; TCRdb has only the in-frame clones, and not every one. Among approximately 360,000 clones listed, 87% were seen once. V lost 5 bases and J lost 2, with 16 bases in between. CDR1 and CDR2 (germline): GTSNPN, SVGIG (reference sequence). The CDR3 totals 14 residues. The sample comprised PBMCs or T cells enriched from blood (not recorded which). The TCR originated in a man in his forties in a cohort exposed to, infected with or recovered from COVID-19 (not recorded which). V gene TRBV30 combines with J gene TRBJ2-7; weak D call: TRBD1 (6 bases). The CDR3 DNA reads TGTGCCTGGCGTACGCCCGGGACAACCTACGAGCAGTACTTC. It codes for CAWRTPGTTYEQYF.